This TCR beta chain was recovered during a study of T cells in Graves' hyperthyroidism and ophthalmopathy. Exclusion of a patient resulted from uncontrolled infection, other autoimmune disease, pregnancy or lactation. The sample holds many counts of this clonotype. Amplified TCR beta CDR3 regions came from RNA transcripts. HTBI primers drove first-round RT-PCR of the TCR CDR3. One entry per CDR3 protein, called by TCRdb with MiXCR from the multiplex PCR reads. The repertoire includes 300,000 to 350,000 distinct CDR3 sequences, roughly 23% of them detected once, and less than 65% sits in the top ten. Germline values: CDR1 SGHRS, CDR2 YFSETQ. Trimming at V came to 0 bases and at J to 3 bases, leaving 4 bases not matched to a gene. This CDR3 region has 15 residues.

The sequencing input was blood. This rearrangement joins TRBV5-1 to TRBJ2-7, with TRBD1 identical over 9 bases. The receptor was derived from a woman between 45 and 60 years old with Graves' hyperthyroidism. Here the CDR3 reads CASSLGGTGSYEQYF. Here the CDR3 DNA reads TGCGCCAGCAGCTTGGGCGGGACAGGGAGCTACGAGCAGTACTTC. The full variable domain, rest sourced from reference TRBV5-1 and TRBJ2-7, is KAGVTQTPRYLIKTRGQQVTLSCSPISGHRSVSWYQQTPGQGLQFLFEYFSETQRNKGNFPGRFSGRQFSNSRSEMNVSTLELGDSALYLCASSLGGTGSYEQYFGPGTRLTVT.